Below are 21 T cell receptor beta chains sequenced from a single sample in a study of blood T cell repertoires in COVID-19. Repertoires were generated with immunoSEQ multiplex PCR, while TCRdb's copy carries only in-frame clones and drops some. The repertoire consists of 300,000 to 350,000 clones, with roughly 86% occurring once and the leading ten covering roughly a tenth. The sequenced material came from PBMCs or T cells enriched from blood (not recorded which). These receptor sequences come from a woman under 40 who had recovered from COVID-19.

Here the CDR3 DNA reads TGTGCCAGCAGAATCCGGTGGGGGGGCCTGAACACCGGGGAGCTGTTTTTT. Amino acids: CASRIRWGGLNTGELFF. The V call is TRBV27, the J call TRBJ2-2; D might be TRBD2 (7 bases). CDR1 is MNHEY, CDR2 SMNVEV, per germline (reference sequence). The V end was cut by 6 bases, the J end by 1 base, with 18 bases between. The CDR3 totals 17 residues.

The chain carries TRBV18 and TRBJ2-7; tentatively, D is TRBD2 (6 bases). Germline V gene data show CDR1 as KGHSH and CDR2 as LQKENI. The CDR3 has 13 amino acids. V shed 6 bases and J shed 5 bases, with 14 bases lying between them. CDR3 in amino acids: CASSSSRDDEQYF. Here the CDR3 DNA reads TGTGCCAGCTCCTCCTCGCGGGACGACGAGCAGTACTTC.

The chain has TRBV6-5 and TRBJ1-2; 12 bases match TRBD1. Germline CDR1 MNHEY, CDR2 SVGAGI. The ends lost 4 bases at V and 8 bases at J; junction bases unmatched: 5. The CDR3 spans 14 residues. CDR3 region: CASSSGQGALGYTF. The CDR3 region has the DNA TGTGCCAGCAGTTCGGGACAGGGGGCTTTAGGCTACACCTTC.

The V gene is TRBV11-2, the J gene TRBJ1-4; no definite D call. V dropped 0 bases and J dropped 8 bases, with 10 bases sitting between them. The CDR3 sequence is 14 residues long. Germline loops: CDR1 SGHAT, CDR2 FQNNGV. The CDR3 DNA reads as TGTGCCAGCAGCTTAGATCAACATACCGAAAAACTGTTTTTT. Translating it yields CASSLDQHTEKLFF.

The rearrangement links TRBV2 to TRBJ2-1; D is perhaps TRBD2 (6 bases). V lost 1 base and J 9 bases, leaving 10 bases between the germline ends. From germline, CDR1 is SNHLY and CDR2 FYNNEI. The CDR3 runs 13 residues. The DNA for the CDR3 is TGTGCCAGCAGTGAAGAACTAGCTAGTGAGCAGTTCTTC. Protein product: CASSEELASEQFF.

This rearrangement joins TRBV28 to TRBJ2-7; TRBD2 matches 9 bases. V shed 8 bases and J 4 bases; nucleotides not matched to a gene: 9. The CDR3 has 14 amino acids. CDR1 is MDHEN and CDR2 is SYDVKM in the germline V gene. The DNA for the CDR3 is TGTGCCAGCGGTGAGACTAGCGGCTTTTACGAGCAGTACTTC. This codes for CASGETSGFYEQYF.

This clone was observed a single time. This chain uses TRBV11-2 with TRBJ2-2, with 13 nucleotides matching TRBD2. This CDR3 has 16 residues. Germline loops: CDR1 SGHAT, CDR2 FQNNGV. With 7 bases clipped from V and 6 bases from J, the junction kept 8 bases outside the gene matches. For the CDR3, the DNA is TGTGCCAGCACCGTCAGGACTAGCGGGAGACCCGGGGAGCTGTTTTTT. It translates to CASTVRTSGRPGELFF.

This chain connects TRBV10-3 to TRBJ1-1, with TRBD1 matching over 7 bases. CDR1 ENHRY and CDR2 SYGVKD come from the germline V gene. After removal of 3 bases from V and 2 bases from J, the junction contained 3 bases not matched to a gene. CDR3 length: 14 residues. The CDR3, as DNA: TGTGCCATCAGTGAATGGGACAGAAACACTGAAGCTTTCTTT. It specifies CAISEWDRNTEAFF.

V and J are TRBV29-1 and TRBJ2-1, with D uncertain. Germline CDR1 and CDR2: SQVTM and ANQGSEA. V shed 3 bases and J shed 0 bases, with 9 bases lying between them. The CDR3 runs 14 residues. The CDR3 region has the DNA TGCAGCGTTGAGCCCACCAGCTCCTACAATGAGCAGTTCTTC. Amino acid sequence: CSVEPTSSYNEQFF.

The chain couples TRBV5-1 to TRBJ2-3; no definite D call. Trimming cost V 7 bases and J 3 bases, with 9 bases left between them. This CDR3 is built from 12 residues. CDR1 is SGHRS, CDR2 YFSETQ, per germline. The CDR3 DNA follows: TGCGCCAGCCGAGAATCGACAGATACGCAGTATTTT. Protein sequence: CASRESTDTQYF.

The CDR3 coding sequence is TGTGCCAGCAGTTCCCGGGGAGAAAGCAATCAGCCCCAGCATTTT. It yields the protein CASSSRGESNQPQHF. The chain carries TRBV6-5 and TRBJ1-5; D is ambiguous. Germline V gene sequence: CDR1 MNHEY, CDR2 SVGAGI. Deletions cut 4 bases from V and 1 base from J, with 11 bases between. CDR3 length equals 15 residues.

CDR3: CASSYPIHEQFF. The CDR3 region has the DNA TGTGCCAGCAGTTATCCTATCCATGAGCAGTTCTTC. The chain uses TRBV6-2 or TRBV6-3 and TRBJ2-1; D unclear. CDR1 is MNHEY and CDR2 is SVGEGT in the germline V gene. V shed 3 bases and J shed 8 bases, with 8 bases lying between them. This CDR3 comprises 12 residues.

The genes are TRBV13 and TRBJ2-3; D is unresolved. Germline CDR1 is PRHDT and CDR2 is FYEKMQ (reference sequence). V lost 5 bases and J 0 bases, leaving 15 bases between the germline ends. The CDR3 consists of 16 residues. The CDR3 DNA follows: TGTGCCAGCAGCCGTCAACCTCCGAGTAGCACAGATACGCAGTATTTT. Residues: CASSRQPPSSTDTQYF.

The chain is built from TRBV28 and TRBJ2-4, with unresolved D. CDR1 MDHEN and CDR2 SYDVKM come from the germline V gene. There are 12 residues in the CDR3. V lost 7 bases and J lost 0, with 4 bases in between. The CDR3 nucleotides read TGTGCCAGCACCGGAGCCAAAAACATTCAGTACTTC. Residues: CASTGAKNIQYF.

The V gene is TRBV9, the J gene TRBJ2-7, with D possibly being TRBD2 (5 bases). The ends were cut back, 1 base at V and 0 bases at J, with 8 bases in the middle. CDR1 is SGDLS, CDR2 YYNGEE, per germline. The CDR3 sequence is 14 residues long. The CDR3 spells CASSVHRDSYEQYF. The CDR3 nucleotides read TGTGCCAGCAGCGTACATCGGGACTCCTACGAGCAGTACTTC.

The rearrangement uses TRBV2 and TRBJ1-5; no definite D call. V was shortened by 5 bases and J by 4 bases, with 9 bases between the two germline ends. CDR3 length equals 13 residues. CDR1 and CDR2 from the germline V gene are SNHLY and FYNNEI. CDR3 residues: CASSPGSNQPQHF. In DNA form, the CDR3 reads TGTGCCAGCAGTCCAGGTTCGAATCAGCCCCAGCATTTT.

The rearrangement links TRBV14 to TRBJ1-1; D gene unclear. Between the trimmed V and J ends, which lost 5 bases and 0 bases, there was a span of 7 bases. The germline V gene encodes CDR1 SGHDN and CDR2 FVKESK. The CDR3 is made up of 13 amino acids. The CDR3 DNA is TGTGCCAGCAGCAAAACGGTGAACACTGAAGCTTTCTTT. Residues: CASSKTVNTEAFF.

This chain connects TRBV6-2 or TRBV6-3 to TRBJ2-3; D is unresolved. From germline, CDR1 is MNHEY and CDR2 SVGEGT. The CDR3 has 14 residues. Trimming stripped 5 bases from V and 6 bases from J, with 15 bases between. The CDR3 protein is CASSIPSSADTQYF. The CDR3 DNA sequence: TGTGCCAGCAGTATCCCGAGTTCAGCGGATACGCAGTATTTT.

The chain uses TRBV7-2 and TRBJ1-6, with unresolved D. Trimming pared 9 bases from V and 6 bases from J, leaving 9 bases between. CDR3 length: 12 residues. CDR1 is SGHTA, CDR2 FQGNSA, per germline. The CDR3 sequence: CASKQVNSPLHF. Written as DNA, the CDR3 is TGTGCCAGTAAACAAGTTAATTCACCCCTCCACTTT.

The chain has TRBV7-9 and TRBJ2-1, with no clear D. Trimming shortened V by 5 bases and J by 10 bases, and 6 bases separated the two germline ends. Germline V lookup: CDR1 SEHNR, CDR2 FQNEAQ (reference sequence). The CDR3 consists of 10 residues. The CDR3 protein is CASSNMEQFF. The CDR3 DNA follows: TGTGCCAGCAGCAATATGGAGCAGTTCTTC.

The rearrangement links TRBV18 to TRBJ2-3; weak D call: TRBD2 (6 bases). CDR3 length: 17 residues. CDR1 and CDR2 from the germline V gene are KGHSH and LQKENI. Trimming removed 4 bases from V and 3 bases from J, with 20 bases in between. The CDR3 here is CASSLLYGLAGTDTQYF. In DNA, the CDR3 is TGTGCCAGCTCACTTTTGTATGGACTCGCGGGGACAGATACGCAGTATTTT. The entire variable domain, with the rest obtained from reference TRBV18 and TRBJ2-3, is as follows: NAGVMQNPRHLVRRRGQEARLRCSPMKGHSHVYWYRQLPEEGLKFMVYLQKENIIDESGMPKERFSAEFPKEGPSILRIQQVVRGDSAAYFCASSLLYGLAGTDTQYFGPGTRLTVL.